One and the same sample provided the 10 T cell receptor beta chains below, sequenced in a study of regulatory T cells in long-lasting Graves disease. Documented time point: newly diagnosed GD, antithyroid drugs for less than 3 months. PBMCs were the source of the RNA used for TCR sequencing. In building TCR beta libraries, iRepertoire HTBI primers were used together with Arm-PCR of CDR3 regions. Each CDR3 protein is one row after TCRdb ran MiXCR on the multiplex PCR reads. The sample gives approximately 270,000 distinct CDR3 sequences, more than 15% of which show up once; less than 15% is in the top ten. The same data also went into a second study, on T cells in Graves' hyperthyroidism and ophthalmopathy.

Specimen: peripheral blood mononuclear cells (PBMCs), collected at new diagnosis, from a patient treated with antithyroid drugs. All receptors derive from a young woman with Graves disease.

This clonotype was found many times. The gene calls are TRBV3-1 and TRBJ1-2; D is uncertain. V lost 1 base, J lost 6 bases, and 9 bases lay in between. There are 13 residues in the CDR3. Per germline, CDR1 LGHDT and CDR2 YNNKEL (reference sequence). The CDR3, as DNA: TGTGCCAGCAGCCAAGGCTGGCGGGATGGCTACACCTTC. Encoded protein: CASSQGWRDGYTF. Together with reference TRBV3-1 and TRBJ1-2, the CDR3 gives the full variable domain: DTAVSQTPKYLVTQMGNDKSIKCEQNLGHDTMYWYKQDSKKFLKIMFSYNNKELIINETVPNRFSPKSPDKAHLNLHINSLELGDSAVYFCASSQGWRDGYTFGSGTRLTVV.

This clonotype has at least ten counts. The rearrangement joins TRBV11-2 to TRBJ2-1; D is possibly TRBD2 (7 bases). Germline V lookup: CDR1 SGHAT, CDR2 FQNNGV. The CDR3 is made up of 16 amino acids. V dropped 5 bases and J dropped 7 bases, with 21 bases sitting between them. CDR3 residues: CASSASGGRPTNEQFF. In nucleotides, the CDR3 is TGTGCCAGCAGCGCTTCCGGGGGGCGACCCACGAATGAGCAGTTCTTC.

This clonotype was seen many times. J is TRBJ1-2 and V is TRBV20-1, with D uncertain. This CDR3 is 13 amino acids long. Deletions cut 0 bases from V and 5 bases from J, with 10 bases between. Germline V gene lookup returns CDR1 DFQATT and CDR2 SNEGSKA (reference sequence). CDR3 nucleotides: TGCAGTGCTAGAGATCTCCAATCATATGGCTACACCTTC. Its protein is CSARDLQSYGYTF.

This clonotype was seen at least ten times. V gene TRBV18 combines with J gene TRBJ1-1; 9 positions match TRBD1. After removal of 0 bases from V and 2 bases from J, the junction contained 4 bases not matched to a gene. CDR3 length: 16 residues. The germline CDR1 and CDR2 sequences are KGHSH and LQKENI. CDR3 sequence: CASSPPLDRGNTEAFF. CDR3 sequence (DNA): TGTGCCAGCTCACCACCCTTGGACAGGGGAAACACTGAAGCTTTCTTT.

Many counts were recorded for this clonotype. The chain uses TRBV7-2 and TRBJ2-5; 8 positions agree with TRBD2. The CDR3 extends over 18 amino acids. Looked up from germline, CDR1 is SGHTA and CDR2 is FQGNSA. V gave up 1 base and J gave up 1 base; unmatched junction bases: 11. The CDR3 is CASSLGLARWRTQETQYF. DNA for the CDR3: TGTGCCAGCAGCTTAGGACTAGCGAGATGGAGGACCCAAGAGACCCAGTACTTC.

This clonotype was counted at least ten times. The genes are TRBV6-1 and TRBJ2-5, with 11 bases that match TRBD2. Looked up from germline, CDR1 is MNHNS and CDR2 is SASEGT. V trimming: 5 bases; J trimming: 4 bases; junction bases outside the gene matches: 3. This CDR3 contains 14 residues. Here the CDR3 reads CASSPTSGTETQYF. The CDR3 DNA is TGTGCCAGCAGTCCGACTAGCGGGACAGAGACCCAGTACTTC.

The sample holds many counts of this clonotype. The chain links TRBV18 to TRBJ2-3; TRBD1 agrees at 7 bases. Germline CDR1 KGHSH, CDR2 LQKENI. The CDR3 covers 15 residues. Trimming removed 5 bases from V and 5 bases from J; junction bases left unmatched: 10. CDR3 sequence reads: CASSGTGTAGDTQYF. The CDR3 DNA sequence: TGTGCCAGCTCAGGGACCGGGACAGCTGGAGATACGCAGTATTTT.

This clonotype occurred many times. The V and J genes are TRBV18 and TRBJ1-5; D is unclear. V was cut by 1 base and J by 6 bases, with 16 bases left in between. The CDR3 contains 16 residues. Germline CDR1 reads KGHSH; CDR2 reads LQKENI. CDR3 amino acids: CASSPRLTSLGQPQHF. The CDR3 DNA reads as TGTGCCAGCTCACCACGCCTCACGTCCTTGGGTCAGCCCCAGCATTTT.

This clonotype was recorded at least ten times. V gene TRBV6-1 combines with J gene TRBJ1-1, with D unresolved. V dropped 8 bases and J dropped 3 bases, with 10 bases sitting between them. The V gene's germline CDR1 is MNHNS and CDR2 SASEGT. This CDR3 has 12 residues. CDR3 residues: CASGVSYTEAFF. CDR3 coding DNA: TGTGCCAGCGGGGTTAGTTACACTGAAGCTTTCTTT.

In this sample, this clonotype turned up a few times. J is TRBJ2-5 and V is TRBV28; D gene ambiguous. The CDR3 covers 13 residues. Trimming stripped 1 base from V and 5 bases from J, with 8 bases between. From germline, CDR1 is MDHEN and CDR2 SYDVKM. Written as DNA, the CDR3 is TGTGCCAGCAGTTTATTTCCCCGGGAGACCCAGTACTTC. It translates to CASSLFPRETQYF.